This TCR beta chain came from a study of T cell changes during pregnancy in multiple sclerosis. The repertoire was sequenced with immunoSEQ multiplex PCR; TCRdb's copy has only in-frame clones and lacks some. The repertoire includes about 28,000 clones, 90% to 95% of them detected once, and 0.4% to 0.55% sits in the top ten. CDR3 length: 13 residues. Per germline, CDR1 SGHRS and CDR2 YFSETQ. The V end was cut by 4 bases, the J end by 1 base, with 8 bases between. The rearrangement links TRBV5-1 to TRBJ2-5; D is possibly TRBD2 (5 bases). The sequenced sample was CD4+ T cells from peripheral blood mononuclear cells, obtained after pregnancy. The origin of this receptor is a female donor with multiple sclerosis, enrolled in a pregnancy study. As DNA, the CDR3 is TGCGCCAGCAGCAACCGGGGCCAAGAGACCCAGTACTTC. This codes for CASSNRGQETQYF. The full variable domain, its missing parts supplied by reference TRBV5-1 and TRBJ2-5, is KAGVTQTPRYLIKTRGQQVTLSCSPISGHRSVSWYQQTPGQGLQFLFEYFSETQRNKGNFPGRFSGRQFSNSRSEMNVSTLELGDSALYLCASSNRGQETQYFGPGTRLLVL.